This TCR beta chain was sequenced for a study of CD4 T cells in relation to SARS-CoV-2 and coronaviruses (dated by TCRdb to 2020 to 2023). Background on the whole study: In the ViraFEST assay, PBMCs were cultured with antigen for approximately ten days, after which TCR beta CDR3s were sequenced to identify antigen-specific clonal expansions. An HIV-1 Nef peptide pool or a no-peptide culture served as the negative reference condition. Shared crossreactive spike epitopes were mapped to their HLA restriction using patient-derived lymphoblastoid cell lines. At the level of individual TCR clonotypes, the study measured memory CD4+ T cell crossreactivity between SARS-CoV-2 spike protein and common cold coronavirus spike proteins. The Adaptive Biotechnologies TCR-sequencing kit was used to sequence samples from a few pre-COVID donors and the naive versus memory experiments, while other data came from Illumina-based sequencing. A different, Illumina-based TCR-beta assay was used to sequence expansion assays from other donors in the study. Broad study findings and their caveats: The study was constrained by small numbers of patients and of tested TCRs. Memory CD4+ clonotypes crossrecognizing SARS-CoV-2 and at least one common cold coronavirus spike were found in roughly 65% of donors. Pre-pandemic and post-infection samples were not both contributed by any donor, so tracing of the source of pre-existing responses was limited. Compared with monoreactive clones, crossreactive clones had significantly weaker SARS-CoV-2-driven expansion, a result consistent with antigenic imprinting. Since the crossreactivity analysis centred on spike protein, crossreactivity against other viral proteins was not assessed.

To prepare the library, the immunoSEQ multiplex PCR assay was applied. Per the authors' processing: During preprocessing, nonproductive sequences were removed, along with CDR3s that did not begin with C, did not end with F or W, or were shorter than 7 amino acids. Antigen-specific clonotypes were called with the MANAFEST web app on the basis of expansion relative to the reference and to other culture wells. To be counted as positive, a clone had to show significant expansion compared with the reference culture, at an FDR below 0.05, in 2 of 3 replicate wells. To be called positive, a clone also had to show significant expansion compared with every other tandem well and an odds ratio greater than 5. CDR3 homology was measured as pairwise Levenshtein distance, computed with the stringdist R package after trimming three terminal residues from each end. TCRdb obtained this table from immuneACCESS and retained in-frame rearrangements with V and J assigned. These tables miss some clones; where compared with another copy, unresolved V genes account for less than half of the shortfall, and the remainder is unexplained. From that table come the V and J calls and clone size; the DNA was used to work out D and trimming. The sample table shows 20,000 to 30,000 clones, and 78% are seen once. Approximately 15% of the sample rests with the top ten.

CD4+ T cells from unexposed donors were collected before the COVID-19 pandemic (2011-2018). The EasySep CD4+ T cell isolation kit was used to isolate CD4+ T cells once the cultures had run for roughly 11 days. As cell number allowed, CD4+ T cells from unexposed donors were tested for reactivity to SARS-CoV-2 S and N and to four common cold coronavirus spike pools. Two million PBMCs per well were cultured in IMDM with approximately 4.5% human AB serum and about 9.2 IU/ml IL-2. Half of the culture medium was replaced with fresh IL-2-containing medium on days 3 and 7. Each peptide culture condition was generally run in triplicate replicate wells. The leukapheresis product used for the unexposed donors was purchased from a commercial source. Ficoll-Paque PLUS gradient centrifugation was used to isolate PBMCs from leukapheresis product or whole blood. PBMCs were either used fresh in the expansion assay or cryopreserved at -140 degrees C. The QIAamp Micro DNA Kit was used to extract genomic DNA from the CD4+ T cells.

In the case of this clone: The antigen this receptor binds is unknown. The input lacks base qualities; no much larger clone sits a single base away.

The CDR3 holds 14 amino acids from the cysteine to the phenylalanine. Only the CDR3 portion is preserved as DNA: 42 bases, with reading frame beginning at the first base. CDR1 and CDR2 were assigned from the germline V gene (reference sequence) as LNHDA and SQIVND. V is clipped by 4 bases and J by 6 bases, and the sequence between their germline boundaries is 16 bases long. This receptor was taken from a human donor in good health. The chain joins TRBV19 to TRBJ2-7; the D gene is possibly TRBD2, with 7 bases matching. The sequencing sample was made of CD4+ T cells from PBMCs, cultured in vitro. The CDR3 protein: CASSTTGGLGEQYF. The DNA sequence reads TGTGCCAGTAGTACCACCGGGGGGCTCGGCGAGCAGTACTTC.